The 21 T cell receptor beta chains below all came from one sample that was sequenced in a study of T cell repertoires in cytomegalovirus infection. TCRdb reprocessed the reads with MiXCR, giving one entry per CDR3 protein. The data hold roughly 640,000 distinct CDR3 sequences, with 24% observed a single time. Input material: CD8+ T cells from PBMCs. The origin of the receptors is a human donor in good health (CMV status not recorded). Some clones in this sample may be carry-over from other donors' samples.

This clonotype was detected only a few times. CDR3 DNA sequence: TGTGCCAGCAGCTCCAGACGGCTGGACGACACCATATATTTT. Its protein product is CASSSRRLDDTIYF. The chain employs TRBV7-9 and TRBJ1-3, with D unresolved. The V gene lost 4 bases and the J gene lost 8 bases, with 15 bases spanning the gap. The germline CDR1 and CDR2 sequences are SEHNR and FQNEAQ (reference sequence). The length of the CDR3 is 14 residues.

Concerning this clonotype: This may be a read error, as it is one base from a much larger clone. The chain uses TRBV6-1 and TRBJ2-5, with D maybe TRBD1 (5 bases). The germline CDR1 and CDR2 sequences are MNHNS and SASEGT. The CDR3 spans 15 residues. The CDR3 nucleotides are TGTGCCAGCAGTGAACACCCGACAGTGGCAGAGACCAAGTACTTC. Its translation is CASSEHPTVAETKYF.

This clonotype occurred a few times. This chain links TRBV2 with TRBJ1-5, with TRBD1 as a possible D gene (6 bases). This CDR3 contains 14 residues. The V and J ends lost 3 bases and 9 bases respectively, with 15 bases between them. Germline lookup yields CDR1 SNHLY and CDR2 FYNNEI. CDR3 sequence reads: CASSEGQQIRPQHF. The CDR3 DNA sequence: TGTGCCAGCAGTGAGGGACAACAAATCAGGCCCCAGCATTTT.

This clonotype was seen more than once but under ten times. The chain employs TRBV6-5 and TRBJ2-1; D not certain. CDR3 length: 14 amino acids. CDR1 is MNHEY and CDR2 is SVGAGI in the germline V gene. V shed 6 bases and J shed 6 bases, with 15 bases lying between them. CDR3 coding DNA: TGTGCCAGCAGCAATACGTCGTCCGCCAATGAGCAGTTCTTC. Its translation is CASSNTSSANEQFF.

The table lists this clonotype with a few counts. Here the CDR3 reads CSAVLETWDTQYF. In DNA, the CDR3 is TGCAGTGCTGTACTAGAAACATGGGATACGCAGTATTTT. J is TRBJ2-3 and V is TRBV20-1, with D perhaps matching TRBD2 (5 bases). CDR3 size: 13 residues. CDR1 is DFQATT and CDR2 is SNEGSKA in the germline V gene (reference sequence). Trimming removed 5 bases at V and 6 bases at J, with 15 bases between.

Details on this clonotype: A read error may be the cause here, since a much bigger clone is one base away. The rearrangement uses TRBV4-1 and TRBJ2-5; 7 nucleotides match TRBD1. Per the germline V gene, CDR1 is MGHRA and CDR2 is YSYEKL. The CDR3 runs 15 residues. CDR3 DNA: TGCGCCAGCAGCCAAGAAGGGGGCTTGGAAGAGACCCGGTACTTC. Translated, it gives CASSQEGGLEETRYF.

This clonotype was recorded at least ten times. The CDR3 region is CASSLQDEQYV. The CDR3 DNA is TGTGCCAGCAGCTTACAGGACGAGCAGTACGTC. The chain is built from TRBV7-8 and TRBJ2-7; no firm D call. The CDR3 has 11 residues. The V end was cut by 2 bases, the J end by 5 bases, with 4 bases between. CDR1 SGHVS and CDR2 FQNEAQ come from the germline V gene.

This clonotype has only one observation. The V call is TRBV5-1, the J call TRBJ2-5; TRBD2 might be the D (6 bases). This CDR3 spans 14 amino acids. Germline CDR1 reads SGHRS; CDR2 reads YFSETQ. Trimming left V 3 bases short and J 8 bases short, with 17 bases between. The CDR3 bases are TGCGCCAGCAGCTCAGCGGGCCCCCCCAAAACCCAGTACTTC. It translates to CASSSAGPPKTQYF.

V gene TRBV6-2 or TRBV6-3 combines with J gene TRBJ2-3; D possibly corresponds to TRBD1 (6 bases). Trimming took 2 bases from V and 0 from J, leaving 18 bases between them. The CDR3 sequence is 18 residues long. Germline CDR1 is MNHEY and CDR2 is SVGEGT. This CDR3 reads CASSYSLNRDTSTDTQYF. As DNA, the CDR3 is TGTGCCAGCAGTTACAGTTTAAACCGGGACACAAGCACAGATACGCAGTATTTT.

This clonotype was detected a few times. CDR3 amino acids: CASSLWKQANQPQHF. CDR3 in DNA: TGTGCCAGCAGTTTATGGAAACAGGCCAATCAGCCCCAGCATTTT. The chain recombines TRBV28 with TRBJ1-5, with TRBD1 as a possible D gene (5 bases). This CDR3 region has 15 residues. The germline CDR1 and CDR2 sequences are MDHEN and SYDVKM. The V end lost 0 bases, the J end lost 3 bases, and 9 bases lay between the germline ends.

This clonotype appeared many times. J is TRBJ1-1 and V is TRBV7-6; 10 bases align to TRBD1. From germline, CDR1 is SGHVS and CDR2 FNYEAQ. This CDR3 is 16 amino acids long. Germline trimming cut 6 bases from V and 1 base from J; bases unmatched to any gene: 8. CDR3 sequence: CASRAGQGPSNTEAFF. As DNA, the CDR3 is TGTGCCAGCAGGGCGGGACAGGGGCCCTCGAACACTGAAGCTTTCTTT.

The genes are TRBV23-1 and TRBJ2-5, with D possibly matching TRBD1 (5 bases). TRBV23-1 has ORF status, its function being uncertain. The CDR3 length is 13 residues. V was cut by 9 bases and J by 2 bases, with 13 bases left in between. CDR3 sequence reads: CARQETRQETQYF. The CDR3 region has the DNA TGCGCCAGACAGGAGACGCGTCAAGAGACCCAGTACTTC.

The chain couples TRBV6-5 to TRBJ2-7; 7 nucleotides agree with TRBD1. The germline V gene has CDR1 MNHEY and CDR2 SVGAGI. The CDR3 runs 16 residues. With 6 bases clipped from V and 0 bases from J, the junction kept 11 bases outside the gene matches. CDR3 coding DNA: TGTGCCAGCAGCATCGGACAGGACTTGAGCTCCTACGAGCAGTACTTC. Protein sequence: CASSIGQDLSSYEQYF.

This clonotype was seen a handful of times. This chain uses TRBV5-1 with TRBJ2-3; D is ambiguous. Between the trimmed V and J ends, which lost 0 bases and 6 bases, there was a span of 8 bases. CDR1 is SGHRS, CDR2 YFSETQ, per germline. This CDR3 is built from 13 residues. The CDR3: CASSLERVDTQYF. The CDR3, as DNA: TGCGCCAGCAGCTTGGAACGGGTTGATACGCAGTATTTT.

This clonotype was recorded only once. V gene TRBV6-2 or TRBV6-3 combines with J gene TRBJ2-7; D remains ambiguous. CDR3 length: 14 amino acids. CDR1 is MNHEY, CDR2 SVGEGT, per germline. The V gene lost 2 bases and the J gene lost 3 bases, with 11 bases spanning the gap. This CDR3 reads CASSYPRQNYEQYV. As DNA, the CDR3 is TGTGCCAGCAGTTACCCGAGGCAGAACTACGAGCAGTACGTC.

This clonotype was observed at least ten times. The chain employs TRBV28 and TRBJ2-5, with 9 bases fitting TRBD1. The trim removed 4 bases at V and 4 bases at J, leaving 10 bases unmatched. CDR1 MDHEN and CDR2 SYDVKM come from the germline V gene. The CDR3 runs to 16 residues. DNA of the CDR3: TGTGCCAGCAGTTCAAGAACGGGACAGGGCTCAGAGACCCAGTACTTC. Residues: CASSSRTGQGSETQYF. Full variable domain (remainder filled in from reference TRBV28 and TRBJ2-5): DVKVTQSSRYLVKRTGEKVFLECVQDMDHENMFWYRQDPGLGLRLIYFSYDVKMKEKGDIPEGYSVSREKKERFSLILESASTNQTSMYLCASSSRTGQGSETQYFGPGTRLLVL.

The chain has TRBV5-4 and TRBJ1-1, with D uncertain. Germline V lookup: CDR1 SGHNT, CDR2 YYREEE (reference sequence). Between the trimmed V and J ends, which lost 0 bases and 12 bases, there was a span of 9 bases. The CDR3 has 11 residues. CDR3 nucleotides: TGTGCCAGCAGCTTGGAAGGGATAACTTTCTTT. Protein sequence: CASSLEGITFF.

V is TRBV20-1 and J is TRBJ2-1; D unclear. In germline, CDR1 is DFQATT, CDR2 SNEGSKA (reference sequence). This CDR3 has 14 residues. V dropped 6 bases and J dropped 9 bases, with 21 bases sitting between them. This chain's CDR3 is CSAAPRPIYGEQFF. The DNA for the CDR3 is TGCAGTGCGGCCCCAAGGCCGATCTACGGTGAGCAGTTCTTC.

A single count supports this clonotype. The chain is built from TRBV20-1 and TRBJ1-2; 9 nucleotides agree with TRBD1. The CDR3 runs to 14 residues. J gave up 8 bases and V 3 bases, and 10 bases lay outside the gene matches. Germline V lookup: CDR1 DFQATT, CDR2 SNEGSKA (reference sequence). The CDR3 DNA reads as TGCAGTGCTAGGGAGGACAGGGGCTTGAGGGGCTACACCTTC. Encoded protein: CSAREDRGLRGYTF.

The chain combines TRBV4-2 with TRBJ2-3, with 9 bases lining up with TRBD2. Germline trimming cut 4 bases from V and 3 bases from J; bases unmatched to any gene: 8. The CDR3 is 16 amino acids. The germline V gene has CDR1 LGHNA and CDR2 YNFKEQ. CDR3 bases: TGTGCCAGCAGCCTTAGGCGGGGGGGGCCGACAGATACGCAGTATTTT. Its translation: CASSLRRGGPTDTQYF.

The chain has TRBV20-1 and TRBJ1-3, with 8 positions matching TRBD1. Germline V lookup: CDR1 DFQATT, CDR2 SNEGSKA (reference sequence). Unmatched junction bases numbered 4, after V lost 2 bases and J lost 4 bases. This CDR3 region has 14 residues. CDR3 nucleotides: TGCAGTGCTAGACTGGACAGGGCCGGAAACACCATATATTTT. Amino acids: CSARLDRAGNTIYF.